The 26 T cell receptor beta chains below come from one sample, sequenced in a study of beta chain features in type 1 diabetes. The study reverse transcribed the entire isolated RNA, so it sequenced expressed TCRB transcripts. Clones were sequenced by immunoSEQ multiplex PCR, and TCRdb holds only the in-frame ones, with some missing. The sample holds about 150,000 clones; 40% to 60% are singletons and the top ten take around 0.39%. Source material: Tregs from blood. These receptors were collected from a man aged 18 to 29 in good health.

The chain has TRBV28 and TRBJ2-1, with 8 bases matching TRBD1. Trimming cost V 7 bases and J 3 bases; bases outside gene matches: 5. Germline values: CDR1 MDHEN, CDR2 SYDVKM. The CDR3 sequence is 14 residues long. CDR3 bases: TGTGCCAGCACCCGGACAGGGAACTACAATGAGCAGTTCTTC. Its translation: CASTRTGNYNEQFF.

The chain carries TRBV7-2 and TRBJ2-7; 11 bases line up with TRBD1. CDR3 size: 17 residues. V trimming: 1 base; J trimming: 1 base; junction bases outside the gene matches: 6. Germline V lookup: CDR1 SGHTA, CDR2 FQGNSA. The CDR3 protein is CASSLVAGTGGSYEQYF. The CDR3 DNA reads as TGTGCCAGCAGCTTAGTAGCCGGGACAGGGGGTTCCTACGAGCAGTACTTC.

The chain joins TRBV7-2 to TRBJ2-7; perhaps TRBD1 as D (5 bases). The CDR3 consists of 11 residues. Trimming left V 5 bases short and J 8 bases short, with 10 bases between. CDR1 and CDR2 from the germline V gene are SGHTA and FQGNSA. The CDR3 DNA follows: TGTGCCAGCAGCGGAAACAGGAAGCAGTACTTC. Residues: CASSGNRKQYF.

Only a few counts were recorded for this clone. V is TRBV18 and J is TRBJ2-1, with 15 nucleotides matching TRBD2. With V trimmed by 6 bases and J by 15 bases, 9 bases remained unmatched. Germline CDR1 and CDR2: KGHSH and LQKENI. The CDR3 covers 14 residues. CDR3 in amino acids: CASSRGLAGGTWFF. For the CDR3, the DNA is TGTGCCAGCTCTCGCGGACTAGCGGGGGGGACCTGGTTCTTC.

The chain carries TRBV28 and TRBJ2-2; D is perhaps TRBD1 (6 bases). Germline CDR1 MDHEN, CDR2 SYDVKM. The CDR3 is made up of 17 amino acids. V dropped 4 bases and J dropped 7 bases, with 22 bases sitting between them. The CDR3 here is CASSYAPDRFRGGELFF. CDR3 DNA sequence: TGTGCCAGCAGTTACGCGCCAGACAGGTTCCGTGGCGGGGAGCTGTTTTTT. The whole variable domain, filled in from reference TRBV28 and TRBJ2-2, reads DVKVTQSSRYLVKRTGEKVFLECVQDMDHENMFWYRQDPGLGLRLIYFSYDVKMKEKGDIPEGYSVSREKKERFSLILESASTNQTSMYLCASSYAPDRFRGGELFFGEGSRLTVL.

The chain's CDR3 is CASSPGGRQETQYF. CDR3 in DNA: TGCGCCAGCAGCCCCGGGGGGCGTCAAGAGACCCAGTACTTC. This chain connects TRBV5-1 to TRBJ2-5; tentatively, D is TRBD2 (7 bases). Trimming removed 4 bases from V and 2 bases from J, with 12 bases in between. The CDR3 has 14 amino acids. Per germline, CDR1 SGHRS and CDR2 YFSETQ.

This clone has more than one count but fewer than ten. J is TRBJ2-3 and V is TRBV4-2; no reliable D call. The CDR3 loop spans 13 amino acids. Trimming pared 4 bases from V and 2 bases from J, leaving 7 bases between. The germline CDR1 and CDR2 sequences are LGHNA and YNFKEQ. The CDR3 sequence is CASSLSSTDTQYF. CDR3 DNA: TGTGCCAGCAGCCTTTCATCCACAGATACGCAGTATTTT.

This clone was picked up a small number of times. This chain connects TRBV5-1 to TRBJ2-2; 11 bases align to TRBD2. The germline CDR1 and CDR2 sequences are SGHRS and YFSETQ. CDR3 length: 16 residues. J gave up 6 bases and V 4 bases, and 8 bases lay outside the gene matches. CDR3 bases: TGCGCCAGCAGCCCCACTAGCGGGAGTATAGCCGGGGAGCTGTTTTTT. Its protein product is CASSPTSGSIAGELFF.

V gene TRBV4-2 combines with J gene TRBJ1-6; 7 bases agree with TRBD1. Germline V gives CDR1 LGHNA, CDR2 YNFKEQ. The J segment lost 9 bases and the V segment lost 4 bases, leaving 9 bases of the junction unmatched. This CDR3 has 15 residues. The CDR3: CASSPLDRWRSPLHF. The CDR3 DNA sequence: TGTGCCAGCAGCCCCCTGGACAGGTGGCGTTCACCCCTCCACTTT.

The J gene is TRBJ2-1, the V gene TRBV27, with D tentatively TRBD2 (5 bases). The germline V gene has CDR1 MNHEY and CDR2 SMNVEV (reference sequence). V dropped 5 bases and J dropped 0 bases, with 14 bases sitting between them. The CDR3 runs to 16 residues. CDR3 sequence reads: CASSRAVLSSYNEQFF. The CDR3 DNA sequence: TGTGCCAGCAGTCGAGCGGTCCTGAGCTCCTACAATGAGCAGTTCTTC.

The chain links TRBV27 to TRBJ2-7; 11 nucleotides align to TRBD1. J lost 3 bases, V lost 4 bases, and 8 bases had no gene match. CDR3 length equals 16 residues. Germline V CDR1 and CDR2: MNHEY, SMNVEV (reference sequence). The CDR3 sequence: CASSWGSGTGGYEQYF. The DNA for the CDR3 is TGTGCCAGCAGTTGGGGCTCCGGGACAGGGGGCTACGAGCAGTACTTC.

This clone showed up just a few times. The gene calls are TRBV18 and TRBJ1-2, with D unresolved. This CDR3 has 16 amino acids. From germline, CDR1 is KGHSH and CDR2 LQKENI. V dropped 3 bases and J dropped 0 bases, with 14 bases sitting between them. CDR3 sequence reads: CASSPPNSPTNYGYTF. The CDR3 nucleotides are TGTGCCAGCTCACCTCCAAACAGCCCAACTAACTATGGCTACACCTTC.

The gene calls are TRBV14 and TRBJ2-1; no clear D. The CDR3 totals 11 residues. The germline V gene has CDR1 SGHDN and CDR2 FVKESK. V was cut by 4 bases and J by 9 bases, with 7 bases left in between. The CDR3 DNA reads as TGTGCCAGCAGCCTTCTGTCTGAGCAGTTCTTC. It codes for CASSLLSEQFF.

This sequence joins TRBV5-6 and TRBJ1-2, with D possibly matching TRBD1 (6 bases). The V gene lost 2 bases and the J gene lost 6 bases, with 8 bases spanning the gap. There are 12 residues in the CDR3. Germline V gene lookup returns CDR1 SGHDT and CDR2 YYEEEE. The CDR3 region is CASSFRGNGYTF. The CDR3 nucleotides read TGTGCCAGCAGCTTCAGGGGAAATGGCTACACCTTC.

The genes are TRBV7-2 and TRBJ1-5; D ambiguous. Germline lookup yields CDR1 SGHTA and CDR2 FQGNSA. CDR3 length: 12 amino acids. Trimming left V 5 bases short and J 7 bases short, with 9 bases between. CDR3 DNA sequence: TGTGCCAGCAGCCGACCGGGGCAGCCCCAGCATTTT. Its translation: CASSRPGQPQHF.

This rearrangement joins TRBV28 to TRBJ2-7; TRBD2 matches 11 bases. V lost 10 bases, J lost 0 bases, and 8 bases stayed unmatched. The CDR3 sequence is 15 residues long. Germline V gene lookup returns CDR1 MDHEN and CDR2 SYDVKM. The CDR3 DNA reads TGTGCCACCACCTTTAGCGGGGGGGCCTCCTACGAGCAGTACTTC. Its protein product is CATTFSGGASYEQYF.

This chain links TRBV7-6 with TRBJ1-3; D is uncertain. Germline V gene data show CDR1 as SGHVS and CDR2 as FNYEAQ. The CDR3 totals 12 residues. Deletions cut 6 bases from V and 7 bases from J, with 10 bases between. CDR3 in amino acids: CASRSPGNTIYF. For the CDR3, the DNA is TGTGCCAGCAGGTCCCCGGGGAACACCATATATTTT.

This CDR3 is CASSLGASGNTIYF. CDR3 nucleotides: TGCGCCAGCAGCTTGGGCGCCTCTGGAAACACCATATATTTT. This chain joins TRBV5-1 and TRBJ1-3; D remains ambiguous. V was trimmed by 0 bases and J by 0 bases, leaving 4 bases between them. This CDR3 has 14 residues. Germline CDR1 reads SGHRS; CDR2 reads YFSETQ.

This clone was seen a handful of times. This rearrangement joins TRBV7-2 to TRBJ1-2; D perhaps matches TRBD1 (5 bases). The germline V gene encodes CDR1 SGHTA and CDR2 FQGNSA. The CDR3 covers 14 residues. Trimming removed 5 bases from V and 4 bases from J, with 14 bases in between. In DNA form, the CDR3 reads TGTGCCAGCAGCAAAACCCAGGGTTTCTATGGCTACACCTTC. It translates to CASSKTQGFYGYTF.

The chain's CDR3 is CSVRGDRGVEAEAFF. DNA for the CDR3: TGCAGCGTCCGAGGGGACAGGGGAGTTGAGGCTGAAGCTTTCTTT. V gene TRBV29-1 combines with J gene TRBJ1-1; TRBD1 matches 10 bases. Unmatched junction bases numbered 13, after V lost 6 bases and J lost 6 bases. This CDR3 comprises 15 residues. Looked up from germline, CDR1 is SQVTM and CDR2 is ANQGSEA.

For this clone: The junction departs from the called germline gene at one end, perhaps through a read error. This chain uses TRBV19 with TRBJ1-4; perhaps TRBD1 as D (5 bases). Germline values: CDR1 LNHDA, CDR2 SQIVND (reference sequence). The CDR3 sequence is 15 residues long. The CDR3, as DNA: TGTGCCAGTAGTCTAGAGGGGAGTTTCCTACGAAAACTGTTTTTT. Protein sequence: CASSLEGSFLRKLFF.

This sequence joins TRBV7-9 and TRBJ1-1; TRBD1 matches 7 bases. This CDR3 has 14 residues. Germline V lookup: CDR1 SEHNR, CDR2 FQNEAQ (reference sequence). Trimming cost V 5 bases and J 11 bases; bases outside gene matches: 14. The CDR3 sequence is CASSPMTGSQGAFF. The DNA for the CDR3 is TGTGCCAGCAGCCCGATGACAGGGTCCCAGGGGGCTTTCTTT.

The rearrangement uses TRBV7-3 and TRBJ1-1, with D tentatively TRBD1 (5 bases). The CDR3 sequence is 13 residues long. Trimming removed 4 bases at V and 6 bases at J, with 12 bases between. The V gene's germline CDR1 is SGHTA and CDR2 FQGTGA. The CDR3 coding sequence is TGTGCCAGCAGCTCCCGGCCGGGGGCTGAAGCTTTCTTT. It translates to CASSSRPGAEAFF.

The V gene is TRBV7-2, the J gene TRBJ1-1; no definite D call. This CDR3 region has 16 residues. The germline V gene has CDR1 SGHTA and CDR2 FQGNSA. V lost 3 bases and J 1 base, leaving 15 bases between the germline ends. The CDR3 protein is CASSFATTLANTEAFF. The DNA of the CDR3 is TGTGCCAGCAGCTTCGCCACCACCCTGGCGAACACTGAAGCTTTCTTT.

The genes are TRBV30 and TRBJ2-7; D perhaps matches TRBD1 (6 bases). The germline gives CDR1 GTSNPN, CDR2 SVGIG (reference sequence). The CDR3 has 13 amino acids. V was pared by 1 base and J by 5 bases, with 12 bases between. DNA for the CDR3: TGTGCCTGGAGTGGACCGGCAGGGGACGAGCAGTACTTC. As protein: CAWSGPAGDEQYF.

V gene TRBV5-1 combines with J gene TRBJ1-2; 9 positions match TRBD1. The V and J ends lost 3 bases and 12 bases, in that order; junction bases with no gene match: 15. Per the germline V gene, CDR1 is SGHRS and CDR2 is YFSETQ. The CDR3 spans 15 residues. As DNA, the CDR3 is TGCGCCAGCAGCTCCGACCCGGGACAGGGCACGATGAACACCTTC. Residues: CASSSDPGQGTMNTF.